The clone carrying this T cell receptor (beta chain) was seen only a few times. The data belong to a study of T-cell memory formation after mild COVID-19. MiXCR, applied by TCRdb to the 5' RACE reads, yields one record per CDR3 protein. The table records approximately 100,000 distinct CDR3 sequences, over 15% of them present only once. The CDR3 runs to 16 residues. Trimming at V came to 5 bases and at J to 0 bases, leaving 7 bases not matched to a gene. Germline CDR1 MNHEY, CDR2 SVGAGI. This rearrangement joins TRBV6-5 to TRBJ2-1; 7 bases agree with TRBD1. The sample comprised PBMCs or a T cell subset sorted from them (not recorded which). The receptor comes from an adult woman who had mild COVID-19 (a few samples of this study predate the infection). Cell type and time point are not known. CDR3 protein: CASSQTGDTSYNEQFF. The CDR3 DNA follows: TGTGCCAGCAGTCAAACAGGGGATACCTCCTACAATGAGCAGTTCTTC.